A selection of T cell receptor beta chains follows, all from one sample in a study of T-cell memory formation after mild COVID-19. TCRdb reprocessed the 5' RACE reads with MiXCR, giving one entry per CDR3 protein. Among some 290,000 distinct CDR3 sequences listed, around 15% were seen once. Sequencing used PBMCs or a T cell subset sorted from them (not recorded which). These receptors originate from a man between 18 and 35 years old who had mild COVID-19 (a few samples of this study predate the infection). Cell type and time point are not known. The CDR3 runs from the conserved cysteine through the conserved F or W. Fields, in order: clone size, D gene, J gene, V gene, CDR3 protein, CDR3 DNA. D genes are given only for firm matches. Where a row states a size, it is once, few, many or the class of an expanded clone; other rows omit it.

>many|.|TRBJ2-7|TRBV4-1
CASSQDPFGQQYF
TGCGCCAGCAGCCAAGATCCCTTCGGGCAGCAGTACTTC
>few|.|TRBJ1-5|TRBV27
CASPVGKRQPQHF
TGTGCCAGCCCAGTTGGGAAGAGGCAGCCCCAGCATTTT
>.|.|TRBJ2-3|TRBV6-6
CASSRTESTDTQYF
TGTGCCAGCAGTAGGACAGAGAGCACAGATACGCAGTATTTT
>few|.|TRBJ2-3|TRBV4-2
CASSTWRSGTDTQYF
TGTGCCAGCAGCACCTGGAGAAGCGGCACAGATACGCAGTATTTT
>.|TRBD1|TRBJ1-1|TRBV7-9
CASSRGQAEAFF
TGTGCCAGCAGCCGGGGACAGGCAGAAGCTTTCTTT
>few|.|TRBJ2-6|TRBV12-3/TRBV12-4
CASSSIRSGANVLTF
TGTGCCAGCAGCTCAATCCGGTCCGGGGCCAACGTCCTGACTTTC
>.|TRBD2|TRBJ2-1|TRBV4-1
CASSSEVTGGHEQFF
TGCGCCAGCAGCTCAGAGGTTACGGGGGGTCATGAGCAGTTCTTC
>few|TRBD2|TRBJ2-5|TRBV24-1
CATSDSRTSGETQYF
TGTGCCACCAGTGACTCCAGGACTAGCGGGGAGACCCAGTACTTC
>many|.|TRBJ2-5|TRBV11-2
CASSWRTTQETQYF
TGTGCCAGCAGCTGGAGGACCACCCAAGAGACCCAGTACTTC
>.|TRBD2|TRBJ2-3|TRBV7-2
CASTEGAGGPADTQYF
TGTGCCAGCACCGAGGGGGCGGGGGGGCCAGCAGATACGCAGTATTTT
>few|TRBD2|TRBJ2-1|TRBV10-3
CAISESTSGGNEQFF
TGTGCCATCAGTGAGTCGACTAGCGGGGGCAATGAGCAGTTCTTC
>.|.|TRBJ1-1|TRBV6-2/TRBV6-3
CASSFGDSEAFF
TGTGCCAGCAGTTTCGGAGATTCTGAAGCTTTCTTT
>.|.|TRBJ1-3|TRBV20-1
CSARIPRGLASGNTIYF
TGCAGTGCTAGAATCCCCCGGGGTTTGGCCTCTGGAAACACCATATATTTT
>few|.|TRBJ2-3|TRBV28
CASSKPDVYTDTQYF
TGTGCCAGCAGCAAACCGGACGTCTACACAGATACGCAGTATTTT
>.|.|TRBJ2-1|TRBV20-1
CSAWDDEQFF
TGCAGTGCTTGGGATGATGAGCAGTTCTTC
>few|.|TRBJ1-1|TRBV15
CATRGQEYAEAFF
TGTGCCACCCGCGGGCAGGAGTACGCTGAAGCTTTCTTT
>.|.|TRBJ2-2|TRBV14
CASSTTEITGELYF
TGTGCCAGCAGCACAACAGAAATCACCGGGGAGCTGTATTTT
>.|TRBD2|TRBJ2-7|TRBV20-1
CSARSSGAPNYEQYF
TGCAGTGCTAGGTCCAGCGGGGCACCGAACTACGAGCAGTACTTC
>.|.|TRBJ1-1|TRBV20-1
CSASAGTPEAFF
TGCAGTGCCTCCGCAGGGACCCCAGAAGCTTTCTTT
>.|.|TRBJ1-5|TRBV6-2/TRBV6-3
CASGRDLLGQPQHF
TGTGCCAGCGGCAGGGATCTGTTAGGTCAGCCCCAGCATTTT
>few|.|TRBJ1-2|TRBV4-1
CASSQAGGYGYTF
TGCGCCAGCAGCCAAGCGGGGGGCTATGGCTACACCTTC
>many|.|TRBJ2-2|TRBV7-2
CASSALGWNTGELFF
TGTGCCAGCAGCGCCCTCGGGTGGAACACCGGGGAGCTGTTTTTT
>.|.|TRBJ2-5|TRBV24-1
CATSEDPDREEETQYF
TGTGCCACCAGTGAGGACCCCGACAGGGAGGAAGAGACCCAGTACTTC
>.|.|TRBJ2-5|TRBV18
CASSPWAEETQYF
TGTGCCAGCTCACCATGGGCGGAAGAGACCCAGTACTTC
>.|TRBD1|TRBJ2-1|TRBV24-1
CATSDPGTDRGVHEQFF
TGTGCCACCAGTGATCCCGGGACAGACCGTGGGGTCCATGAGCAGTTCTTC
>few|TRBD1|TRBJ2-5|TRBV19
CASSIPRTGEETQYF
TGTGCCAGTAGTATTCCCCGGACAGGGGAAGAGACCCAGTACTTC
>.|.|TRBJ1-3|TRBV7-2
CASSLGPQESSGNTIYF
TGTGCCAGCAGCCTCGGGCCGCAGGAGTCCTCTGGAAACACCATATATTTT
>.|TRBD1|TRBJ2-7|TRBV4-2
CASSQDPGTAYEQYF
TGTGCCAGCAGCCAAGATCCGGGGACAGCATACGAGCAGTACTTC
>.|.|TRBJ1-5|TRBV20-1
CSASRGQPQHF
TGCAGTGCTAGTCGAGGACAGCCCCAGCATTTT
>.|.|TRBJ1-6|TRBV7-9
CASSSVIGNSPLHF
TGTGCCAGCAGCTCAGTAATCGGGAATTCACCCCTCCACTTT
>.|TRBD1|TRBJ2-3|TRBV3-1
CASSLPGQGYTDTQYF
TGTGCCAGCAGCCTACCGGGACAGGGATACACAGATACGCAGTATTTT
>few|TRBD2|TRBJ2-7|TRBV27
CASSSVAGTYEQYF
TGTGCCAGCAGTTCGGTAGCGGGGACGTACGAGCAGTACTTC